The clone carrying this T cell receptor beta chain was detected a few times. Its antigen is currently unknown. This CDR3 region has 14 residues. From germline, CDR1 is MDHEN and CDR2 SYDVKM. The V end lost 2 bases, the J end lost 0 bases, and 8 bases lay between the germline ends. The sample is drawn from a study of early T cells in non-severe SARS-CoV-2 infection. Overall study: Unpaired chains resulted from sequencing bulk RNA of unsorted whole blood. Findings of the study overall: Clonotype matching in VDJdb favored anti-spike CD8 responses and did not capture private and CD4 specificities.

Attachment of unique molecular identifiers to individual cDNA molecules was performed. TCRdb independently ran MiXCR on the 5' RACE reads; one entry per CDR3 protein. The data show 95,000 to 100,000 distinct CDR3 sequences, approximately 13% seen once. The sample taken for sequencing was whole blood. This TCR derives from an adult who was a healthcare worker with PCR-confirmed SARS-CoV-2 infection or an uninfected control (not recorded which). V is TRBV28 and J is TRBJ2-7; possible D gene TRBD2, 5 bases. The CDR3 bases are TGTGCCAGCAGTTTACGAACTAGCTCCTACGAGCAGTACTTC. Translation: CASSLRTSSYEQYF. Full variable domain (missing parts from reference TRBV28 and TRBJ2-7): DVKVTQSSRYLVKRTGEKVFLECVQDMDHENMFWYRQDPGLGLRLIYFSYDVKMKEKGDIPEGYSVSREKKERFSLILESASTNQTSMYLCASSLRTSSYEQYFGPGTRLTVT.